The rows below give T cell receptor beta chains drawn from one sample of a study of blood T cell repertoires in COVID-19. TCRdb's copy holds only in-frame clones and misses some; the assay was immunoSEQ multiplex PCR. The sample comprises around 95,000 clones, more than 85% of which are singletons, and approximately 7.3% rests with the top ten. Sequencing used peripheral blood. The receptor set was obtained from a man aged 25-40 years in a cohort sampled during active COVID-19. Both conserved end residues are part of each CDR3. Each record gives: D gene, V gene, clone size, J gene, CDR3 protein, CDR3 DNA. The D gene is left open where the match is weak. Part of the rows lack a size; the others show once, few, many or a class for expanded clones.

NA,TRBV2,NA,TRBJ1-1,CASSALTEAEAFF,TGTGCCAGCAGTGCCCTGACAGAAGCCGAAGCTTTCTTT
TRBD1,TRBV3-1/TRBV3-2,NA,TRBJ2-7,CASSRTRTGNYEQYF,TGTGCCAGCAGCCGGACCCGGACAGGGAACTACGAGCAGTACTTC
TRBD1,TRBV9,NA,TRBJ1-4,CASSAPGTGGEDEKLFF,TGTGCCAGCAGCGCACCCGGGACAGGGGGCGAGGATGAAAAACTGTTTTTT
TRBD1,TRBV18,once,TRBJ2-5,CASSPRQGQETQYF,TGTGCCAGCTCACCACGACAGGGGCAAGAGACCCAGTACTTC
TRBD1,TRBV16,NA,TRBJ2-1,CASSQRTGDNEQFF,TGTGCCAGCAGCCAACGGACAGGGGACAATGAGCAGTTCTTC
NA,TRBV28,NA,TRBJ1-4,CASSPTPQGGEKLFF,TGTGCCAGCAGCCCAACCCCCCAGGGTGGGGAAAAACTGTTTTTT
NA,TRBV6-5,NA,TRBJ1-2,CAITDRDSDLGTF,TGTGCCATCACGGACCGAGACAGCGACCTGGGGACCTTC
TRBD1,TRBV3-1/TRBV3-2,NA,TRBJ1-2,CASSQPGTGDYGYTF,TGTGCCAGCAGCCAACCCGGGACAGGGGATTACGGCTACACCTTC
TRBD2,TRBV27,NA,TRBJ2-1,CASRLAGNSEQFF,TGTGCCAGCAGACTAGCGGGGAATAGTGAGCAGTTCTTC
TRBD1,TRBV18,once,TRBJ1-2,CASSPTGTVGHYGYTF,TGTGCCAGCTCACCAACCGGGACAGTTGGTCACTATGGCTACACCTTC
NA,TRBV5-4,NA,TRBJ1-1,CASSLEVAAVGEAFF,TGTGCCAGCAGCTTGGAGGTGGCGGCCGTCGGTGAAGCTTTCTTT
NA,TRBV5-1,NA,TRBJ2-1,CASSSRGGGSYNEQFF,TGCGCCAGCAGCTCCAGGGGAGGGGGGTCCTACAATGAGCAGTTCTTC
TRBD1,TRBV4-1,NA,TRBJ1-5,CASSLSGQNQPQHF,TGCGCCAGCAGCTTGTCGGGACAGAATCAGCCCCAGCATTTT
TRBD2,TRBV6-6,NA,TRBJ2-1,CASSNLAGINNEQFF,TGTGCCAGCAGCAATCTAGCGGGGATTAATAATGAGCAGTTCTTC
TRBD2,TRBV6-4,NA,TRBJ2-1,CASSGPTSGGYNEQFF,TGTGCCAGCAGTGGCCCGACTAGCGGGGGGTACAATGAGCAGTTCTTC
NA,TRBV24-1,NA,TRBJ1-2,CATQYGYTF,TGTGCCACTCAGTATGGCTACACCTTC
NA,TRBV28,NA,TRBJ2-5,CASSGGAQETQYF,TGTGCCAGCAGTGGTGGGGCGCAAGAGACCCAGTACTTC
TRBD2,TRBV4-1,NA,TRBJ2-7,CASSQNQGRGEQYF,TGCGCCAGCAGCCAAAATCAAGGGCGGGGGGAGCAGTACTTC
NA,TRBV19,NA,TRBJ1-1,CASSTIRDTEAFF,TGTGCCAGTAGTACCATCCGGGACACTGAAGCTTTCTTT
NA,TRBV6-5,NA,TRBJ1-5,CASSFSRQLDQPQHF,TGTGCCAGCAGTTTCAGCCGACAGTTGGATCAGCCCCAGCATTTT
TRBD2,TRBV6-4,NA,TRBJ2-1,CASSLPPSGGAVNEQFF,TGTGCCAGCAGCCTCCCACCTAGCGGGGGGGCCGTAAATGAGCAGTTCTTC
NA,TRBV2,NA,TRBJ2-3,CASTRLGGSSTDTQYF,TGTGCCAGCACCCGGCTAGGGGGATCTAGCACAGATACGCAGTATTTT
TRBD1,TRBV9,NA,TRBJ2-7,CASSVAGGQGAYEQYF,TGTGCCAGCAGCGTAGCTGGGGGACAGGGGGCCTACGAGCAGTACTTC
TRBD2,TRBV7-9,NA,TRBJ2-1,CASSLSWRGVQEQFF,TGTGCCAGCAGTCTCAGTTGGCGGGGGGTGCAAGAGCAGTTCTTC
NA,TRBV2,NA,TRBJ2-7,CASSDSRQSYEQYF,TGTGCCAGCAGTGACTCCAGGCAATCCTACGAGCAGTACTTC
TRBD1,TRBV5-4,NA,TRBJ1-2,CASSLSTGGSGYTF,TGTGCCAGCAGCCTTTCGACAGGGGGCTCTGGCTACACCTTC
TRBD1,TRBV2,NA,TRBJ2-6,CASSDRAGANVLTF,TGTGCCAGCTCAGACAGGGCTGGGGCCAACGTCCTGACTTTC
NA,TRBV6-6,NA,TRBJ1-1,CASSSTGNTEAFF,TGTGCCAGCAGTTCCACAGGGAACACTGAAGCTTTCTTT
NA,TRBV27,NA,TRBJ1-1,CASSLGANTEAFF,TGTGCCAGCAGTTTGGGGGCGAACACTGAAGCTTTCTTT
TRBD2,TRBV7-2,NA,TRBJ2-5,CASSLGTSGAGETQYF,TGTGCCAGCAGCTTAGGGACTAGCGGGGCAGGAGAGACCCAGTACTTC
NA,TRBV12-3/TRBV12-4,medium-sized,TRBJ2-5,CASTLGLTETQYF,TGTGCCAGCACCCTCGGACTAACAGAGACCCAGTACTTC
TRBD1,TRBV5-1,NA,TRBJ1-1,CASSSRDREYTEAFF,TGCGCCAGCAGCTCCCGGGACAGGGAATACACTGAAGCTTTCTTT
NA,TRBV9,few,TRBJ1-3,CASSVGGHSGNTIYF,TGTGCCAGCAGCGTAGGAGGACACTCTGGAAACACCATATATTTT
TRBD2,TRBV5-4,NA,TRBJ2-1,CASSVGGLAGDNEQFF,TGTGCCAGCAGCGTCGGTGGTCTAGCGGGGGATAATGAGCAGTTCTTC
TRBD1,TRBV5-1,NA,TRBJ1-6,CASSLGLTGEGSPLHF,TGCGCCAGCAGCTTGGGCCTTACAGGGGAAGGCTCACCCCTCCACTTT
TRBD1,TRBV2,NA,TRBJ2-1,CASSGAGQGMVNEQFF,TGTGCCAGCAGCGGGGCCGGACAGGGGATGGTAAATGAGCAGTTCTTC
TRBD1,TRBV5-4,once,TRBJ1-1,CASSSETGVTEAFF,TGTGCCAGCAGCTCCGAGACAGGGGTGACTGAAGCTTTCTTT
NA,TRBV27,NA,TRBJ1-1,CASSTGLTEAFF,TGTGCCAGCAGCACAGGGCTCACTGAAGCTTTCTTT
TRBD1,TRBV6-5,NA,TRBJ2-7,CASSYSGQGAYEQYF,TGTGCCAGCAGTTACTCGGGACAGGGAGCCTACGAGCAGTACTTC
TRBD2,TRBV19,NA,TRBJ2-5,CASSEQRGGQETQYF,TGTGCCAGTAGTGAGCAGCGGGGGGGCCAAGAGACCCAGTACTTC
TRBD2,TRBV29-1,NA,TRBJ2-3,CSSLTTSIGTDTQYF,TGCAGCTCTCTAACGACTAGCATTGGCACAGATACGCAGTATTTT
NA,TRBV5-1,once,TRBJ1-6,CASSLAGQGNNSPLHF,TGCGCCAGCAGCTTGGCCGGCCAGGGGAATAATTCACCCCTCCACTTT
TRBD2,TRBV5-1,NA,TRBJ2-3,CASSYLLAGSATDTQYF,TGCGCCAGCAGCTACCTACTAGCGGGGAGTGCAACAGATACGCAGTATTTT
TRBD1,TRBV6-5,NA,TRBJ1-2,CASSYRDRGPYGYTF,TGTGCCAGCAGTTACCGGGACAGAGGCCCCTATGGCTACACCTTC
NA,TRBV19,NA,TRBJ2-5,CASSIERAETQYF,TGTGCCAGTAGTATTGAGAGGGCAGAGACCCAGTACTTC
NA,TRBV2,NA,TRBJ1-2,CASRVTGSGYTF,TGTGCCAGCAGGGTCACAGGGTCCGGCTACACCTTC
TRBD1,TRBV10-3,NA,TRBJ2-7,CAISRGLGQGVYEQYF,TGTGCCATCAGCCGCGGCCTGGGACAGGGGGTTTACGAGCAGTACTTC
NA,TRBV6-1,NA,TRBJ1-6,CASSEAFRFSPLHF,TGTGCCAGCAGTGAAGCATTCAGGTTCTCACCCCTCCACTTT
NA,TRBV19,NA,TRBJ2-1,CASSRVPANEQFF,TGTGCCAGTAGTCGAGTACCCGCAAATGAGCAGTTCTTC
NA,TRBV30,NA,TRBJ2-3,CAWSVGSGADTQYF,TGTGCCTGGAGTGTTGGTTCCGGGGCAGATACGCAGTATTTT
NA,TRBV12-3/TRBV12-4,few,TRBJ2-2,CASSRTGELFF,TGTGCCAGCAGTCGGACCGGGGAGCTGTTTTTT
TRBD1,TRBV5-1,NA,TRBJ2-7,CASSRRGQPTSYEQYF,TGCGCCAGCAGCCGCAGGGGACAGCCGACATCCTACGAGCAGTACTTC
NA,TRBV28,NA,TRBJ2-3,CASSFPSAGLTDTQYF,TGTGCCAGCAGTTTCCCCTCGGCGGGCCTCACAGATACGCAGTATTTT
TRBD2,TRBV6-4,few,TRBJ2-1,CASSDNTISSGGYNEQFF,TGTGCCAGCAGTGACAATACTATCTCTAGCGGGGGGTACAATGAGCAGTTCTTC